A single sample gave rise to the 9 T cell receptor beta chains below, sequenced in a study of shared clonotypes between healthy human individuals. Sequenced by immunoSEQ multiplex PCR; TCRdb stores in-frame clones only, minus some. The sample has 2,500,000 or so clones, roughly 93% seen once. The material sequenced was naive CD4+ T cells from PBMCs. The subset: CD45RA+ positively selected. The receptors come from a man between 18 and 35 years old in good health. Some clones in this sample may be carry-over from other donors' samples.

The chain recombines TRBV10-3 with TRBJ2-3; no clear D gene. Germline loops: CDR1 ENHRY, CDR2 SYGVKD. CDR3 length equals 17 residues. Trimming removed 0 bases at V and 6 bases at J, with 19 bases between. CDR3 loop: CAISESLLDRKGDTQYF. CDR3 DNA: TGTGCCATCAGTGAGTCGCTTTTAGACCGCAAAGGGGATACGCAGTATTTT.

Concerning this clone itself: Other DNA sequences of this sample code for an identical CDR3. V usage is TRBV5-1 and J usage is TRBJ1-2; D uncertain. The CDR3 runs to 12 residues. Trimming stripped 0 bases from V and 5 bases from J, with 5 bases between. Germline V gives CDR1 SGHRS, CDR2 YFSETQ. CDR3 coding DNA: TGCGCCAGCAGCTTGGGCCTTTATGGCTACACCTTC. Its protein is CASSLGLYGYTF.

The chain joins TRBV7-2 to TRBJ2-6; 7 nucleotides match TRBD1. Trimming cost V 4 bases and J 4 bases; bases outside gene matches: 4. The CDR3 is made up of 15 amino acids. Germline lookup yields CDR1 SGHTA and CDR2 FQGNSA. CDR3 coding DNA: TGTGCCAGCAGCTATATGGGACAGGGGGCCAACGTCCTGACTTTC. Translated, it gives CASSYMGQGANVLTF.

V usage is TRBV27 and J usage is TRBJ1-2, with D possibly matching TRBD1 (5 bases). Germline CDR1 is MNHEY and CDR2 is SMNVEV (reference sequence). The V end was cut by 8 bases, the J end by 8 bases, with 18 bases between. CDR3 length: 13 residues. The CDR3 DNA follows: TGTGCCAGCGGGGCTTACGGGCCGGGGGGCTACACCTTC. Translation: CASGAYGPGGYTF.

J is TRBJ1-1 and V is TRBV5-1, with no clear D. This CDR3 is 14 amino acids long. Trimming shortened V by 1 base and J by 0 bases, and 7 bases separated the two germline ends. Germline V gene sequence: CDR1 SGHRS, CDR2 YFSETQ. The CDR3 protein is CASSLSDLNTEAFF. The CDR3 nucleotides are TGCGCCAGCAGCTTGTCAGACCTGAACACTGAAGCTTTCTTT.

The chain uses TRBV14 and TRBJ2-1; 12 bases fit TRBD2. The germline gives CDR1 SGHDN, CDR2 FVKESK. The CDR3 spans 17 residues. J lost 0 bases, V lost 4 bases, and 4 bases had no gene match. The CDR3, as DNA: TGTGCCAGCAGCCCGACTAGCGGGAGAAGCTCCTACAATGAGCAGTTCTTC. It translates to CASSPTSGRSSYNEQFF.

The chain links TRBV6-6 to TRBJ2-7, with D possibly matching TRBD1 (5 bases). V was cut by 2 bases and J by 1 base, with 12 bases left in between. The CDR3 extends over 15 amino acids. In germline, CDR1 is MNHNY, CDR2 SVGAGI (reference sequence). The CDR3 nucleotides read TGTGCCAGCAGTTACACAAGGGGCAATTCCTACGAGCAGTACTTC. This gives the protein CASSYTRGNSYEQYF.

J is TRBJ1-4 and V is TRBV4-3; D remains unclear. Germline V gene lookup returns CDR1 LGHNA and CDR2 YSLEER. This CDR3 has 16 amino acids. Trimming removed 0 bases at V and 0 bases at J, with 8 bases between. The CDR3 DNA sequence: TGCGCCAGCAGCCAAGATCTTGGACCAACTAATGAAAAACTGTTTTTT. It is translated as CASSQDLGPTNEKLFF.

On this clone itself: Other DNA sequences within the sample encode an identical CDR3. This chain links TRBV9 with TRBJ1-1, with D possibly TRBD1 on 5 matching bases. CDR3 size: 13 residues. V was clipped by 2 bases and J by 1 base, with 6 bases between them. Germline CDR1 SGDLS, CDR2 YYNGEE. The CDR3 DNA reads TGTGCCAGCAGCGTCGACAGGAACACTGAAGCTTTCTTT. Translating it yields CASSVDRNTEAFF.